The T cell receptor (beta chain) described here comes from a study of blood T cell repertoires in COVID-19. Study background: Sources were T cells, B-cell-depleted T cells, or PBMCs; the material itself was cDNA or gDNA.

As processed by the authors: Amplification with reference gene primers provided the estimates of nucleated cell counts. Clones were sequenced by immunoSEQ multiplex PCR, and TCRdb holds only the in-frame ones, with some missing. That table gives V, J and clone size, and the DNA gave D and trimming. The sample has some 150,000 clones, roughly 84% seen once. Recruited during active infection, patients (from Seattle) were subsequently followed longitudinally. V lost 6 bases to trimming and J lost 12 bases, with 18 bases between them. The CDR3 is made up of 13 amino acids. Germline V CDR1 and CDR2: SNHLY, FYNNEI.

The sequence derives from a man between 60 and 70 years old with COVID-19, enrolled during active disease. The sequencing sample was made of peripheral blood. The chain recombines TRBV2 with TRBJ2-4; D may be TRBD1 (5 bases). The CDR3 region has the DNA TGTGCCAGCAGATCCCCCCGAGACAGCAGTCAGTACTTC. The encoded protein is CASRSPRDSSQYF.